One sample yielded the 21 T cell receptor beta chains listed below, sequenced in a study of cytomegalovirus exposure and HLA in healthy donors. The PCR ran on 60 Vbeta and 13 Jbeta primers. Method: immunoSEQ multiplex PCR; TCRdb's copy keeps in-frame clones and lacks some. The data contain about 230,000 clones, more than 75% of them singletons. Input material: PBMCs. These receptors came from a girl aged 2-10 years in good health and CMV-seronegative.

The chain couples TRBV7-9 to TRBJ1-2; weak D call: TRBD1 (5 bases). The CDR3 has 15 residues. Germline V gene sequence: CDR1 SEHNR, CDR2 FQNEAQ (reference sequence). Trimming removed 2 bases at V and 5 bases at J, with 15 bases between. The CDR3 DNA reads as TGTGCCAGCAGCTTATTGTATCAGGGCCCATATGGCTACACCTTC. Its protein is CASSLLYQGPYGYTF.

This chain joins TRBV14 and TRBJ1-6; D not resolved. Germline-derived CDR1 and CDR2 are SGHDN and FVKESK. The CDR3 length is 12 residues. V dropped 3 bases and J dropped 13 bases, with 10 bases sitting between them. In DNA form, the CDR3 reads TGTGCCAGCAGCCAGGCCTCCACGCCCCTCCACTTT. Encoded protein: CASSQASTPLHF.

This clone was counted between two and nine times. The chain joins TRBV2 to TRBJ2-7, with D unresolved. Germline V CDR1 and CDR2: SNHLY, FYNNEI. The V end was cut by 4 bases, the J end by 3 bases, with 10 bases between. The CDR3 loop spans 13 amino acids. The CDR3 region is CASSVGTRYEQYF. The CDR3 DNA reads as TGTGCCAGCAGTGTGGGCACACGCTACGAGCAGTACTTC.

The chain carries TRBV27 and TRBJ1-6, with 11 positions matching TRBD1. J lost 7 bases, V lost 9 bases, and 8 bases had no gene match. Germline V gives CDR1 MNHEY, CDR2 SMNVEV (reference sequence). This CDR3 is 15 amino acids long. Written as DNA, the CDR3 is TGTGCCAGTCGGGGGGGGACAGGGGGAAATTCACCCCTCCACTTT. Translating gives CASRGGTGGNSPLHF.

The chain employs TRBV4-2 and TRBJ1-5; D is perhaps TRBD1 (6 bases). In germline, CDR1 is LGHNA, CDR2 YNFKEQ. V was shortened by 3 bases and J by 2 bases, with 8 bases between the two germline ends. The CDR3 totals 14 residues. DNA of the CDR3: TGTGCCAGCAGCCACGGACAGCGCAATCAGCCCCAGCATTTT. Translation: CASSHGQRNQPQHF.

J is TRBJ2-3 and V is TRBV25-1; D is unclear. CDR1 is MGHDK and CDR2 is SYGVNS in the germline V gene. CDR3 length: 15 amino acids. V lost 3 bases, J lost 0 bases, and 10 bases lay in between. CDR3 DNA sequence: TGTGCCAGCAGTGATGTTGGCCTTAGCACAGATACGCAGTATTTT. This gives the protein CASSDVGLSTDTQYF.

The CDR3 region is CASSLTGNANYGYTF. The CDR3 DNA follows: TGTGCCAGCAGCTTAACCGGGAACGCTAACTATGGCTACACCTTC. The chain links TRBV7-9 to TRBJ1-2; D is undetermined. The germline CDR1 and CDR2 sequences are SEHNR and FQNEAQ (reference sequence). The CDR3 spans 15 residues. V lost 2 bases and J lost 0, with 10 bases in between.

The chain uses TRBV19 and TRBJ2-1, with 12 bases lining up with TRBD2. Germline V gives CDR1 LNHDA, CDR2 SQIVND (reference sequence). The junction had 5 bases not matched to a gene; V was cut back by 2 bases and J by 9 bases. The CDR3 has 15 residues. The CDR3 nucleotides read TGTGCCAGTAGTATATGGACTAGCGGGATAGGTGAGCAGTTCTTC. Translating gives CASSIWTSGIGEQFF.

This chain links TRBV6-6 with TRBJ1-5; D remains unclear. Germline CDR1 reads MNHNY; CDR2 reads SVGAGI (reference sequence). This CDR3 has 14 amino acids. The germline V and J ends were trimmed by 6 bases and 6 bases, with 15 bases remaining between them. The DNA of the CDR3 is TGTGCCAGCAGATTAGGAGGAGACGGTCAGCCCCAGCATTTT. Protein product: CASRLGGDGQPQHF.

Written as DNA, the CDR3 is TGTGCCAGCAGTGCGGGGGACAGGGGGTTGACCGGGAACGAAAAACTGTTTTTT. It yields the protein CASSAGDRGLTGNEKLFF. The rearrangement uses TRBV7-8 and TRBJ1-4; 11 positions match TRBD1. J was trimmed by 8 bases and V by 6 bases; bases with no gene match: 17. Germline values: CDR1 SGHVS, CDR2 FQNEAQ. The CDR3 loop spans 18 amino acids.

Details on this clone: The junction does not match germline at one end; this may be a read error. Other nucleotide sequences in the sample specify the same CDR3. The chain has TRBV7-9 and TRBJ2-7; D not resolved. CDR1 and CDR2 (germline): SEHNR, FQNEAQ (reference sequence). This CDR3 region has 12 residues. Here the CDR3 reads CSSSPTSYEQYF. The CDR3, as DNA: TGTTCCAGCAGCCCAACTTCCTACGAGCAGTACTTC.

The chain uses TRBV2 and TRBJ1-4, with no clear D. V lost 5 bases to trimming and J lost 0 bases, with 16 bases between them. Germline loops: CDR1 SNHLY, CDR2 FYNNEI. The CDR3 is made up of 17 amino acids. The CDR3 loop is CASSLPTVRATNEKLFF. CDR3 sequence (DNA): TGTGCCAGCAGTCTCCCTACAGTTCGTGCAACTAATGAAAAACTGTTTTTT.

The chain couples TRBV9 to TRBJ2-1, with 9 bases identical to TRBD1. In germline, CDR1 is SGDLS, CDR2 YYNGEE. The CDR3 contains 15 residues. V lost 3 bases to trimming and J lost 2 bases; unmatched junction nucleotides: 3. Written as DNA, the CDR3 is TGTGCCAGCAGCGCGCGGGACAGGGCCTACAATGAGCAGTTCTTC. The encoded protein is CASSARDRAYNEQFF.

V and J are TRBV5-4 and TRBJ2-3; 9 bases agree with TRBD2. This CDR3 is built from 13 residues. From germline, CDR1 is SGHNT and CDR2 YYREEE (reference sequence). J lost 3 bases, V lost 5 bases, and 1 base had no gene match. CDR3 nucleotides: TGTGCCAGCAGTAGCGGGAGAACAGATACGCAGTATTTT. It translates to CASSSGRTDTQYF.

A single count supports this clone. The chain employs TRBV5-1 and TRBJ2-1; 7 bases align to TRBD2. Germline CDR1 reads SGHRS; CDR2 reads YFSETQ. The ends lost 3 bases at V and 5 bases at J; junction bases unmatched: 8. The CDR3 covers 15 residues. CDR3 residues: CASSYMSSGDNEQFF. CDR3 bases: TGCGCCAGCAGCTACATGTCTAGCGGAGACAATGAGCAGTTCTTC.

The CDR3 protein is CASSPLDRGYEKLFF. CDR3 DNA sequence: TGTGCCAGCAGCCCCTTGGACAGGGGGTATGAAAAACTGTTTTTT. J is TRBJ1-4 and V is TRBV4-2; 10 bases align to TRBD1. The trim removed 4 bases at V and 6 bases at J, leaving 5 bases unmatched. Germline loops: CDR1 LGHNA, CDR2 YNFKEQ. This CDR3 is 15 amino acids long.

This chain links TRBV29-1 with TRBJ2-3, with 8 bases identical to TRBD1. Germline V gene sequence: CDR1 SQVTM, CDR2 ANQGSEA. V lost 7 bases, J lost 2 bases, and 5 bases stayed unmatched. This CDR3 spans 13 amino acids. The CDR3 reads CSARQGITDTQYF. DNA for the CDR3: TGCAGCGCCAGACAGGGGATCACAGATACGCAGTATTTT.

This chain joins TRBV30 and TRBJ1-5; possible D gene TRBD1, 5 bases. The CDR3 covers 15 residues. V lost 2 bases, J lost 0 bases, and 11 bases lay in between. Germline V gene sequence: CDR1 GTSNPN, CDR2 SVGIG (reference sequence). This CDR3 reads CAWSPGLLSNQPQHF. CDR3 nucleotide sequence: TGTGCCTGGAGTCCGGGACTCCTTAGCAATCAGCCCCAGCATTTT.

The chain is built from TRBV11-2 and TRBJ2-2; possibly TRBD1 for D (6 bases). V dropped 6 bases and J dropped 6 bases, with 11 bases sitting between them. CDR3 length: 13 amino acids. CDR1 is SGHAT and CDR2 is FQNNGV in the germline V gene. CDR3 sequence (DNA): TGTGCCAGCAGGGGACACCTGGCCGGGGAGCTGTTTTTT. Translated: CASRGHLAGELFF.

The gene calls are TRBV7-6 and TRBJ2-1; D unresolved. V was shortened by 1 base and J by 0 bases, with 4 bases between the two germline ends. Germline V gene lookup returns CDR1 SGHVS and CDR2 FNYEAQ. The CDR3 is 14 amino acids. CDR3 sequence reads: CASSLGSSYNEQFF. The CDR3 coding sequence is TGTGCCAGCAGCTTAGGGAGCTCCTACAATGAGCAGTTCTTC.

The rearrangement links TRBV27 to TRBJ2-7, with D perhaps matching TRBD1 (5 bases). Trimming removed 6 bases at V and 0 bases at J, with 15 bases between. The CDR3 extends over 15 amino acids. The germline V gene has CDR1 MNHEY and CDR2 SMNVEV (reference sequence). CDR3 sequence: CASSHKTVPSYEQYF. DNA of the CDR3: TGTGCCAGCAGCCACAAGACAGTTCCCTCCTACGAGCAGTACTTC.